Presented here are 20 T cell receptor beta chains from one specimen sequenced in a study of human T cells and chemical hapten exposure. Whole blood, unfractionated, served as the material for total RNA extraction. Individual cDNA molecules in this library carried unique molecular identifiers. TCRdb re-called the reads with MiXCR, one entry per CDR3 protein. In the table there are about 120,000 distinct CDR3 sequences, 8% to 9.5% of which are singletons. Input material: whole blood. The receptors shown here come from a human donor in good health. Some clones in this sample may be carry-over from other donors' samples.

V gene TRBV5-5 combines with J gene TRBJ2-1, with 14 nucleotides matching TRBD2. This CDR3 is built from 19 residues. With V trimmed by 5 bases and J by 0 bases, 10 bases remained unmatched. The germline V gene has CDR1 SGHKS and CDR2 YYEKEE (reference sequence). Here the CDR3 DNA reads TGTGCCAGCAGGCTAGGACTAGCGGGAGGTCCGAGCTCCTACAATGAGCAGTTCTTC. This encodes CASRLGLAGGPSSYNEQFF.

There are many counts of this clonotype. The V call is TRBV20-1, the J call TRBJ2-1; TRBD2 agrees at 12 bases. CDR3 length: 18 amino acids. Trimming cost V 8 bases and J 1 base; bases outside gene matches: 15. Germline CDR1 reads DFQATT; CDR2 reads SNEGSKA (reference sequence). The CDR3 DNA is TGCAGTACACGTTCTCTAGCGGGGGGGCCCAGTTCCTACAATGAGCAGTTCTTC. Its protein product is CSTRSLAGGPSSYNEQFF.

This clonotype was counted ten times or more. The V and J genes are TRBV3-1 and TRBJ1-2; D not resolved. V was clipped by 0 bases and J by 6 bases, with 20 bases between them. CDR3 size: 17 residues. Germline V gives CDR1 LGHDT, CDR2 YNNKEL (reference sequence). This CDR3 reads CASSQDGNAGIMNGYTF. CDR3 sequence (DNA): TGTGCCAGCAGCCAAGATGGTAATGCGGGTATAATGAATGGCTACACCTTC.

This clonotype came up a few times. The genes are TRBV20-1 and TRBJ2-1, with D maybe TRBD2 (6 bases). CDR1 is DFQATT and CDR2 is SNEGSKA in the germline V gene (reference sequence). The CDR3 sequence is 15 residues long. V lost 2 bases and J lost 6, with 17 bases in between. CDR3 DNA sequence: TGCAGTGCTAGAAACCGGGGGTGGTCCATCAATGAGCAGTTCTTC. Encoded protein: CSARNRGWSINEQFF.

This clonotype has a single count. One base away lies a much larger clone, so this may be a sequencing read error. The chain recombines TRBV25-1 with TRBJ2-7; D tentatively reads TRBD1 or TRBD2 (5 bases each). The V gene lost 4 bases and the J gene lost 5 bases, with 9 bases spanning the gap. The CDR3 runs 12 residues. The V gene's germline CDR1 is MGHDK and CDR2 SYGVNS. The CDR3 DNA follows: TGTGCCAGCAGTGGGGACGGGGACGAGCAGTACTTC. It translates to CASSGDGDEQYF.

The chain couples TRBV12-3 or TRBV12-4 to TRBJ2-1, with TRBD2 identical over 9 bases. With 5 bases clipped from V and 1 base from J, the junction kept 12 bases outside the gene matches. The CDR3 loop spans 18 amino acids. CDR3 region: CASSTLLRAGGSYNEQFF. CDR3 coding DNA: TGTGCCAGCAGTACCCTATTACGAGCGGGGGGATCCTACAATGAGCAGTTCTTC.

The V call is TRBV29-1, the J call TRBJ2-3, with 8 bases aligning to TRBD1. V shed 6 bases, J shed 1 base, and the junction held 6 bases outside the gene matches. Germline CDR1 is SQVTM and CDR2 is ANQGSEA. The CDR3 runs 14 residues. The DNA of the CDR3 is TGCAGCGTCAACTCGGGACAGGGCACAGATACGCAGTATTTT. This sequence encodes CSVNSGQGTDTQYF.

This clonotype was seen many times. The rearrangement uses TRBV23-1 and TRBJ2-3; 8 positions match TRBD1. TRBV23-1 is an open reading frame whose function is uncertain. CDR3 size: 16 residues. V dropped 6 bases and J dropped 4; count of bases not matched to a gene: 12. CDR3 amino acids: CASSPRVDRAADTQYF. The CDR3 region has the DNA TGCGCCAGCAGCCCTCGTGTGGACAGGGCGGCAGATACGCAGTATTTT.

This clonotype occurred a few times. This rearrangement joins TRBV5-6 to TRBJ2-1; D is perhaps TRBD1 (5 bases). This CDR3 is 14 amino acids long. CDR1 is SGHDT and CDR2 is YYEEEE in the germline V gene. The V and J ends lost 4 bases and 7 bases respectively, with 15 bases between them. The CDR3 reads CASSTPGSLNEQFF. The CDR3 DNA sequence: TGTGCCAGCAGCACCCCAGGGTCTTTGAATGAGCAGTTCTTC.

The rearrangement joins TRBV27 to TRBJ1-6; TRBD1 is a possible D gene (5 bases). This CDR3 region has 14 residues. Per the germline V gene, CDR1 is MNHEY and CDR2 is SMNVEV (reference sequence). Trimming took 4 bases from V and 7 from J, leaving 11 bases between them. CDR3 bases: TGTGCCAGCAGTTGGCAGGGTGAAAATTCACCCCTCCACTTT. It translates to CASSWQGENSPLHF.

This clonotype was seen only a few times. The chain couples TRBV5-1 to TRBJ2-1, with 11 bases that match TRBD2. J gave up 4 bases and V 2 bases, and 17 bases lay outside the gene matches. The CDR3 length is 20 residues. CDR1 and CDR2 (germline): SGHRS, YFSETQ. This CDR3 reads CASSLKSGTSGPLVYNEQFF. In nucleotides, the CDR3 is TGCGCCAGCAGCTTAAAGTCCGGGACTAGCGGACCCTTGGTTTACAATGAGCAGTTCTTC.

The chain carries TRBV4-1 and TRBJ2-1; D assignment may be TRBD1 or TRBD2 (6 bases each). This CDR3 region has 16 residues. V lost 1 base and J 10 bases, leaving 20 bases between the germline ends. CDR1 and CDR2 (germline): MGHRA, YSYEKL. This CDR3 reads CASSQVVIGGIREQFF. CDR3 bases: TGCGCCAGCAGCCAAGTCGTTATAGGGGGGATACGGGAGCAGTTCTTC.

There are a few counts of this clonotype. CDR3 residues: CASRIPRKGAGANVLTF. The CDR3 nucleotides read TGTGCCAGCAGAATCCCCCGGAAGGGCGCTGGGGCCAACGTCCTGACTTTC. The chain couples TRBV11-2 to TRBJ2-6; D gene ambiguous. The CDR3 is made up of 17 amino acids. The V end was cut by 6 bases, the J end by 2 bases, with 17 bases between. CDR1 and CDR2 from the germline V gene are SGHAT and FQNNGV.

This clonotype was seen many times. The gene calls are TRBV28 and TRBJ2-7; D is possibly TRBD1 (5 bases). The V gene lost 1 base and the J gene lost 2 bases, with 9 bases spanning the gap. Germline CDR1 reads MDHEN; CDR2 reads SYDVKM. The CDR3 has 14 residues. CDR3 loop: CASSLSAGTYEQYF. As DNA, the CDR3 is TGTGCCAGCAGTTTATCGGCAGGGACCTACGAGCAGTACTTC.

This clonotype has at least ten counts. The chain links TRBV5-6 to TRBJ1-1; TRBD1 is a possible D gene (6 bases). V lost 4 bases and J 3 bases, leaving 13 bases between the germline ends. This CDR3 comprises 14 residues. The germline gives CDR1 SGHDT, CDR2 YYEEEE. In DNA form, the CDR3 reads TGTGCCAGCAGCCCACAGGGAGCGGACACTGAAGCTTTCTTT. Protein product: CASSPQGADTEAFF.

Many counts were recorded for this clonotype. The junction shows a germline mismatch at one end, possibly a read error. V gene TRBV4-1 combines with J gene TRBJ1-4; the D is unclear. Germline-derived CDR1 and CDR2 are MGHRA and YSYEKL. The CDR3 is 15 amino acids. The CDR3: CASSQDRAGNGKLFF. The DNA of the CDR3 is TGCGCCAGCAGCCAAGATCGAGCGGGTAATGGAAAACTGTTTTTT.

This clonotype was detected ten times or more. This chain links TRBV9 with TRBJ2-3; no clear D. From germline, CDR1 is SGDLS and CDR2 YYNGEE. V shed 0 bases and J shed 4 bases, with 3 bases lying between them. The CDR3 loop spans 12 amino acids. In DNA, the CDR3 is TGTGCCAGCAGCGTAGATCCAGATACGCAGTATTTT. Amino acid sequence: CASSVDPDTQYF.

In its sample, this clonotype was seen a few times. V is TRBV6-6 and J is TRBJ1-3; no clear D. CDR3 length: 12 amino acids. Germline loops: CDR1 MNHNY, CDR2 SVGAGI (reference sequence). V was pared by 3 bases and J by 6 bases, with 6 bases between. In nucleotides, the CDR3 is TGTGCCAGCAGTTATGATGCAAACACCATATATTTT. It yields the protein CASSYDANTIYF.

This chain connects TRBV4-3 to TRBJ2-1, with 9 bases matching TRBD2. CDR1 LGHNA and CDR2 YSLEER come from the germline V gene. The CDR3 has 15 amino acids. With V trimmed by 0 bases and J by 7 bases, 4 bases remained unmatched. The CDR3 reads CASSQESGGWNEQFF. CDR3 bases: TGCGCCAGCAGCCAAGAAAGCGGGGGGTGGAATGAGCAGTTCTTC.

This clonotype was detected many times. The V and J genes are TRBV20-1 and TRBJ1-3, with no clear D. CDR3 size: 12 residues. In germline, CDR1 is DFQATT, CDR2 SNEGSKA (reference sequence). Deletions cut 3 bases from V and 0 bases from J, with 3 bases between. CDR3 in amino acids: CSASVSGNTIYF. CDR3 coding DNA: TGCAGTGCTAGTGTCTCTGGAAACACCATATATTTT.